What follows is one TCR beta chain and its context. The antigen remains undetermined. CDR1 is MNHEY and CDR2 is SMNVEV in the germline V gene (reference sequence). The V end lost 4 bases, the J end lost 2 bases, and 13 bases lay between the germline ends. The CDR3 loop spans 15 amino acids. This specimen belongs to a study of T cells in Graves' hyperthyroidism and ophthalmopathy. RNA transcripts served as the template for amplifying TCR beta CDR3 regions. HTBI primers were used for first-round RT-PCR of the TCR CDR3. TCRdb redid the calling of the multiplex PCR reads with MiXCR, one entry per CDR3 protein. The sample contains roughly 550,000 distinct CDR3 sequences, about 16% of which appear only once. Patients affected by ophthalmopathy presented a Clinical Activity Score of at least 3, a NOSPECS grade of at least 4, and disease duration below 3 months. Researchers barred patients who had uncontrolled infection, other autoimmune disease, pregnancy or lactation.

Study outcomes and limitations: Stable hyperthyroidism and ophthalmopathy were separated using 13 V-J signatures. Among clonotypes expanded in thyroid above 0.001, most were also found in blood.

The sequenced material came from blood. The receptor's source is a woman between 25 and 40 years old with Graves' ophthalmopathy. The V call is TRBV27, the J call TRBJ2-3, with D possibly called TRBD1 or TRBD2 (5 bases each). CDR3 nucleotides: TGTGCCAGCAGTTCCTGGGGACGGGACACAGATACGCAGTATTTT. Translating gives CASSSWGRDTDTQYF.